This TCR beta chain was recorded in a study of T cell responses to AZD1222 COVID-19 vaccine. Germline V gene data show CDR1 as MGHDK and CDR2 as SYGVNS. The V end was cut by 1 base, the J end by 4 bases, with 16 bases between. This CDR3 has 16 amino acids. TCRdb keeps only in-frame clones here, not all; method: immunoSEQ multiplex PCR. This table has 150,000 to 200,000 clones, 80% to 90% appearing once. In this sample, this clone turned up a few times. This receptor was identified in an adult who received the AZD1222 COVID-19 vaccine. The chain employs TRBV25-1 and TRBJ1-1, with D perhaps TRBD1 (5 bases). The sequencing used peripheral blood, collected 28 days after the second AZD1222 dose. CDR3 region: CASSELAIGQGTEAFF. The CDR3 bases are TGTGCCAGCAGTGAATTGGCTATTGGGCAGGGCACTGAAGCTTTCTTT.